A single sample is the source of the 20 T cell receptor beta chains below, sequenced in a study of T cells in Graves' hyperthyroidism and ophthalmopathy. Authors of the study amplified TCR beta CDR3 regions from RNA transcripts. The TCR CDR3 was amplified in a first-round RT-PCR using the HTBI primer set. TCRdb re-called the multiplex PCR reads with MiXCR, one entry per CDR3 protein. The sample records 530,000 or so distinct CDR3 sequences, under 20% being singletons. Sequencing was performed on blood. All receptors derive from a woman younger than 30 with Graves' ophthalmopathy.

This clonotype has more than one count but fewer than ten. This chain connects TRBV15 to TRBJ2-2; 8 nucleotides line up with TRBD2. There are 16 residues in the CDR3. Germline-derived CDR1 and CDR2 are LNHNV and YYDKDF (reference sequence). J gave up 1 base and V 4 bases, and 5 bases lay outside the gene matches. CDR3 DNA: TGTGCCACCAGCACCCCGCTAGCGGGGAACACCGGGGAGCTGTTTTTT. The encoded protein is CATSTPLAGNTGELFF.

In this sample, this clonotype turned up many times. This sequence joins TRBV30 and TRBJ1-3; D remains unclear. Per the germline V gene, CDR1 is GTSNPN and CDR2 is SVGIG (reference sequence). The CDR3 consists of 13 residues. The V gene lost 3 bases and the J gene lost 0 bases, with 6 bases spanning the gap. CDR3 coding DNA: TGTGCCTGGAGGTCGGCCTCTGGAAACACCATATATTTT. This encodes CAWRSASGNTIYF.

As for this clonotype: The junction and the germline gene differ at one end; a read error may be behind it. The chain employs TRBV4-1 and TRBJ2-2, with D possibly being TRBD1 or TRBD2 (5 bases each). The CDR3 has 15 residues. Per germline, CDR1 MGHRA and CDR2 YSYEKL. This CDR3 reads CASSRGTSNTGELFF. The CDR3 nucleotides are TGTGCCAGCAGCCGTGGGACGTCGAACACCGGGGAGCTGTTTTTT.

This rearrangement joins TRBV20-1 to TRBJ1-6; tentatively, D is TRBD1 (6 bases). CDR3 size: 13 residues. Germline CDR1 and CDR2: DFQATT and SNEGSKA (reference sequence). V lost 3 bases, J lost 5 bases, and 8 bases lay in between. Here the CDR3 reads CSASRQDNSPLHF. The CDR3, as DNA: TGCAGTGCTAGTCGACAGGATAATTCACCCCTCCACTTT.

Comments on this clonotype: At one of its ends the junction is not consistent with the germline gene, which may arise from a read error. The gene calls are TRBV28 and TRBJ2-4, with 14 bases fitting TRBD2. The germline V gene encodes CDR1 MDHEN and CDR2 SYDVKM. The CDR3 totals 19 residues. This CDR3 is CTSSPRGLAGALAKNIQYF. The CDR3 DNA reads TGTACCAGCAGTCCACGGGGACTAGCGGGGGCCCTAGCCAAAAACATTCAGTACTTC.

Ten or more counts support this clonotype. The chain joins TRBV6-1 to TRBJ1-1; D gene ambiguous. Germline lookup yields CDR1 MNHNS and CDR2 SASEGT. V lost 3 bases to trimming and J lost 3 bases, with 5 bases between them. The CDR3 contains 12 residues. The CDR3 sequence is CASSDEYTEAFF. The CDR3, as DNA: TGTGCCAGCAGTGACGAGTACACTGAAGCTTTCTTT.

The chain uses TRBV28 and TRBJ2-3, with 11 bases matching TRBD2. The J segment lost 3 bases and the V segment lost 6 bases, leaving 5 bases of the junction unmatched. The CDR3 spans 15 residues. The V gene's germline CDR1 is MDHEN and CDR2 SYDVKM. The DNA of the CDR3 is TGTGCCAGCAGACTAGCGGGGGCGGGGACAGATACGCAGTATTTT. This translates into CASRLAGAGTDTQYF.

This clonotype was detected many times. The chain uses TRBV27 and TRBJ2-5; TRBD1 matches at 12 bases. Trimming at V came to 5 bases and at J to 5 bases, leaving 6 bases not matched to a gene. The CDR3 is 15 residues long. Germline V gene lookup returns CDR1 MNHEY and CDR2 SMNVEV (reference sequence). The CDR3 region has the DNA TGTGCCAGCAGTCCAGGGACAGGGGGCGCGGAGACCCAGTACTTC. It is translated as CASSPGTGGAETQYF.

Comments on this clonotype: Being one base from a much bigger clone, this may be a read error. The chain joins TRBV7-9 to TRBJ2-7, with D perhaps TRBD1 or TRBD2 (6 bases each). The length of the CDR3 is 15 residues. Germline values: CDR1 SEHNR, CDR2 FQNEAQ (reference sequence). CDR3 sequence reads: CGSSFGGPESYEQYF. The CDR3 nucleotides are TGTGGCAGCAGCTTTGGGGGGCCTGAATCCTACGAGCAGTACTTC.

The chain combines TRBV5-8 with TRBJ2-1; D assignment may be TRBD1 or TRBD2 (5 bases each). Trimming pared 5 bases from V and 1 base from J, leaving 7 bases between. Germline CDR1 reads SGHTS; CDR2 reads YDEGEE. CDR3 length equals 13 residues. The CDR3 loop is CASRGESYNEQFF. The CDR3 nucleotides read TGTGCCAGCAGGGGGGAGTCCTACAATGAGCAGTTCTTC.

The sample holds many counts of this clonotype. The CDR3 protein is CASKVPLNGYTF. DNA for the CDR3: TGTGCCAGCAAGGTCCCGTTAAATGGCTACACCTTC. This chain uses TRBV28 with TRBJ1-2, with D unclear. Trimming removed 7 bases from V and 6 bases from J, with 12 bases in between. This CDR3 region has 12 residues. CDR1 is MDHEN, CDR2 SYDVKM, per germline.

Note on this clonotype: At one end the junction does not follow the germline gene, possibly because of a read error. CDR3: CASSLRSEGKVHERYF. The CDR3 DNA is TGTGCCAGCAGCCTTCGGTCCGAGGGCAAAGTCCACGAGCGGTACTTC. V and J are TRBV7-9 and TRBJ2-7, with D perhaps matching TRBD2 (5 bases). Germline V gene data show CDR1 as SEHNR and CDR2 as FQNEAQ (reference sequence). The CDR3 totals 16 residues.

This clonotype was seen more than once but under ten times. V gene TRBV7-8 combines with J gene TRBJ1-1; tentative D call: TRBD1 (5 bases). In germline, CDR1 is SGHVS, CDR2 FQNEAQ. CDR3 length: 15 residues. The V and J ends lost 4 bases and 2 bases respectively, with 14 bases between them. The CDR3 spells CASSYFTGENTEAFF. The CDR3 region has the DNA TGTGCCAGCAGCTATTTCACGGGGGAAAACACTGAAGCTTTCTTT. The complete variable domain, with remaining parts taken from reference TRBV7-8 and TRBJ1-1, reads GAGVSQSPRYKVAKRGQDVALRCDPISGHVSLFWYQQALGQGPEFLTYFQNEAQLDKSGLPSDRFFAERPEGSVSTLKIQRTQQEDSAVYLCASSYFTGENTEAFFGQGTRLTVV.

This clonotype was picked up many times. This rearrangement joins TRBV28 to TRBJ2-7; 12 bases agree with TRBD2. Germline trimming cut 5 bases from V and 4 bases from J; bases unmatched to any gene: 6. In germline, CDR1 is MDHEN, CDR2 SYDVKM. There are 15 residues in the CDR3. CDR3 sequence: CASSQMTSGRYEQYF. Here the CDR3 DNA reads TGTGCCAGCAGTCAAATGACTAGCGGGAGATACGAGCAGTACTTC.

This clonotype has more than one count but fewer than ten. The gene calls are TRBV20-1 and TRBJ2-2; 8 nucleotides match TRBD1. The CDR3 runs 14 residues. V trimming: 6 bases; J trimming: 6 bases; junction bases outside the gene matches: 9. The germline CDR1 and CDR2 sequences are DFQATT and SNEGSKA (reference sequence). The CDR3: CSALGEQGAGELFF. CDR3 sequence (DNA): TGCAGTGCCCTTGGGGAACAGGGGGCCGGGGAGCTGTTTTTT.

This clonotype was counted a few times. The CDR3 loop reads CASSFRQGLDQFF. CDR3 in DNA: TGCGCCAGCAGCTTTCGCCAGGGATTGGATCAGTTCTTC. The J gene is TRBJ2-1, the V gene TRBV5-1, with D perhaps TRBD1 (5 bases). The V end lost 2 bases, the J end lost 13 bases, and 16 bases lay between the germline ends. Germline values: CDR1 SGHRS, CDR2 YFSETQ. The CDR3 sequence is 13 residues long.

This clonotype was picked up many times. The rearrangement uses TRBV11-3 and TRBJ2-2; 8 nucleotides line up with TRBD1. Per germline, CDR1 SGHNT and CDR2 YENEEA. J gave up 7 bases and V 4 bases, and 5 bases lay outside the gene matches. This CDR3 comprises 14 residues. CDR3 loop: CASSSRTGNGELFF. The CDR3, as DNA: TGTGCCAGCAGCTCGCGGACAGGGAACGGGGAGCTGTTTTTT.

This clonotype was seen at least ten times. At one end, the junction sequence differs from germline, possibly due to a read error. The rearrangement uses TRBV7-9 and TRBJ1-1, with D possibly being TRBD1 (5 bases). The CDR3 covers 14 residues. Germline V gene lookup returns CDR1 SEHNR and CDR2 FQNEAQ (reference sequence). DNA of the CDR3: TGTGCCAGCAGTTTAGCTGGACAGAACACTGAAGCTTTCTTT. It translates to CASSLAGQNTEAFF. Looking up the rest from reference TRBV7-9 and TRBJ1-1 gives the full variable domain: DTGVSQNPRHKITKRGQNVTFRCDPISEHNRLYWYRQTLGQGPEFLTYFQNEAQLEKSRLLSDRFSAERPKGSFSTLEIQRTEQGDSAMYLCASSLAGQNTEAFFGQGTRLTVV.

The table lists this clonotype with many counts. The chain carries TRBV28 and TRBJ2-7, with TRBD2 matching over 16 bases. This CDR3 contains 22 residues. Germline V gene sequence: CDR1 MDHEN, CDR2 SYDVKM. V dropped 0 bases and J dropped 0; count of bases not matched to a gene: 14. The CDR3 nucleotides are TGTGCCAGCAGTTTATGGGCCCCCCTCGCGGGACTAGCGGGAGGGATCTCCTACGAGCAGTACTTC. This codes for CASSLWAPLAGLAGGISYEQYF.

This clonotype was found many times. This chain's CDR3 is CSAYPGGANNEQFF. The DNA for the CDR3 is TGCAGTGCTTACCCAGGGGGCGCCAACAATGAGCAGTTCTTC. The genes are TRBV20-1 and TRBJ2-1, with TRBD1 matching 8 bases. The germline gives CDR1 DFQATT, CDR2 SNEGSKA (reference sequence). This CDR3 spans 14 amino acids. The trim removed 5 bases at V and 5 bases at J, leaving 8 bases unmatched.